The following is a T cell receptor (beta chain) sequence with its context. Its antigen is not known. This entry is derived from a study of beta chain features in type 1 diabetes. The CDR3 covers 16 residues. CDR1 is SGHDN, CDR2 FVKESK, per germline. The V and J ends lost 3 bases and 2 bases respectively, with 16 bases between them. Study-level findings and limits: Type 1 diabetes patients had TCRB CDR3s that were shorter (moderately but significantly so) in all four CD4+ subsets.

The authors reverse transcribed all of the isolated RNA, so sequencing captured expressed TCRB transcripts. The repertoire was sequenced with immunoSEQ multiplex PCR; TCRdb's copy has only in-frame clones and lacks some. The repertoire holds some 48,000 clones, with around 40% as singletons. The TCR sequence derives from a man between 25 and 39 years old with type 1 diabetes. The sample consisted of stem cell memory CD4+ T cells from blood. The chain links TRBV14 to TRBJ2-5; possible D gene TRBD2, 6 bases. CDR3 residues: CASSHPQPGTQETQYF. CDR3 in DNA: TGTGCCAGCAGCCATCCCCAACCCGGGACTCAAGAGACCCAGTACTTC.